This TCR beta chain was sequenced in a study of blood T cell repertoires in COVID-19. Generated by immunoSEQ multiplex PCR, the TCRdb table keeps only in-frame clones and is missing some. Among 130,000 to 150,000 clones listed, approximately 82% were seen once. The V and J ends lost 2 bases and 11 bases, in that order; junction bases with no gene match: 5. This CDR3 is 13 amino acids long. The germline gives CDR1 GTSNPN, CDR2 SVGIG (reference sequence). This receptor was taken from a human donor with acute or convalescent COVID-19. The donor label of this sample is uncertain. V gene TRBV30 combines with J gene TRBJ1-5; 11 bases fit TRBD1. Material for sequencing was peripheral blood. CDR3 nucleotide sequence: TGTGCCTGGAGTCTGGGGGGACAGGGGGCCCAGCATTTT. Its protein is CAWSLGGQGAQHF.